These 20 T cell receptor beta chains share one sample of origin, sequenced in a study of T cell clusters in autoimmune cytopenias. TRB amplification used approximately 250 ng of peripheral blood genomic DNA. TRB rearrangements were amplified by touch-down multiplex PCR with mixed TRB-A/B primers. TCRdb re-called the multiplex PCR reads, yielding one record per CDR3 amino acid sequence without DNA. The data include about 6,000 distinct CDR3 sequences; the top ten clones carry under 20%. The material sequenced was peripheral blood. Receptor source: a human donor with an autoimmune cytopenia or autoimmune hepatitis (not recorded which).

This clonotype counts as medium-sized (0.01 to 0.1%) by frequency. The J gene is TRBJ2-2, the V gene TRBV10-3. Germline loops: CDR1 ENHRY, CDR2 SYGVKD. The CDR3 covers 13 residues. The CDR3 loop is CAISDGMAGELFF.

This clonotype is medium-sized (0.01 to 0.1%) by frequency. The chain links TRBV11-3 to TRBJ2-5; TCRdb gives TRBD2 as the D gene, but with no DNA this cannot be confirmed. The CDR3 is made up of 14 amino acids. Germline V CDR1 and CDR2: SGHNT, YENEEA. The CDR3 sequence is CASSRLGRGETQYF.

By frequency, this clonotype registers medium-sized. The rearrangement uses TRBV19 and TRBJ1-4. The CDR3 has 15 residues. Germline V gives CDR1 LNHDA, CDR2 SQIVND (reference sequence). CDR3 sequence: CASSLGRITNEKLFF.

The V and J genes are TRBV30 and TRBJ1-4; TCRdb indicates TRBD1, and absent DNA this call remains unverified. This CDR3 has 15 residues. Germline V lookup: CDR1 GTSNPN, CDR2 SVGIG (reference sequence). The CDR3 spells CAWSVPGQGYEKLFF. Complete variable domain (other parts from reference TRBV30 and TRBJ1-4): SQTIHQWPATLVQPVGSPLSLECTVEGTSNPNLYWYRQAAGRGLQLLFYSVGIGQISSEVPQNLSASRPQDRQFILSSKKLLLSDSGFYLCAWSVPGQGYEKLFFGSGTQLSVL.

This clonotype is labeled medium-sized based on frequency. The gene calls are TRBV6-2 or TRBV6-3 and TRBJ2-3; TCRdb proposes TRBD2, but this gene call is untestable without DNA. Germline assignment: CDR1 MNHEY and CDR2 SVGEGT. This CDR3 region has 15 residues. The CDR3 loop reads CASRQTSGETDTQYF.

The chain employs TRBV12-3 or TRBV12-4 and TRBJ2-3; the D call of TRBD1 rests on TCRdb alone, since no DNA is present to check it. The CDR3 length is 15 residues. The CDR3 region is CASSWGQGGTDTQYF.

The V call is TRBV20-1, the J call TRBJ2-7; TCRdb designates TRBD1, a call that cannot be tested without DNA. This CDR3 contains 12 residues. Per the germline V gene, CDR1 is DFQATT and CDR2 is SNEGSKA (reference sequence). CDR3: CRADRSPLEQYF.

This rearrangement joins TRBV6-2 or TRBV6-3 to TRBJ1-2; TCRdb calls TRBD1, which cannot be checked without DNA. Per the germline V gene, CDR1 is MNHEY and CDR2 is SVGEGT. This CDR3 is 14 amino acids long. The CDR3 sequence: CASTPREMKGGYTF.

By frequency, this clonotype is medium-sized. J is TRBJ2-2 and V is TRBV30. Germline-derived CDR1 and CDR2 are GTSNPN and SVGIG (reference sequence). CDR3 length: 16 amino acids. This chain's CDR3 is CAWSVRWATHPGELFF.

This clonotype registers medium-sized by frequency. The V and J genes are TRBV29-1 and TRBJ1-2; the D call of TRBD1 rests on TCRdb alone, since no DNA is present to check it. CDR3 length: 14 residues. Looked up from germline, CDR1 is SQVTM and CDR2 is ANQGSEA. The CDR3 sequence is CSVRTDRDTYGYTF.

This clonotype registers medium-sized by frequency. J is TRBJ2-2 and V is TRBV13; lacking DNA, the TRBD2 call made by TCRdb goes unchecked. The CDR3 runs 16 residues. Germline CDR1 is PRHDT and CDR2 is FYEKMQ (reference sequence). CDR3 region: CASSSSGTSGTGELFF.

This clonotype is labeled medium-sized based on frequency. V is TRBV10-3 and J is TRBJ2-7. Germline CDR1 is ENHRY and CDR2 is SYGVKD. The CDR3 runs to 15 residues. The CDR3 protein is CAISEWVSSSYEQYF.

The chain links TRBV7-2 to TRBJ2-7; with no DNA, the TCRdb D assignment of TRBD1 cannot be verified. The length of the CDR3 is 16 residues. The germline V gene has CDR1 SGHTA and CDR2 FQGNSA. This CDR3 reads CASSLVSGTGGGEQYF.

V gene TRBV11-3 combines with J gene TRBJ1-6. The CDR3 has 16 amino acids. The germline V gene has CDR1 SGHNT and CDR2 YENEEA. The CDR3 loop reads CASSVGIRDYNSPPHF.

J is TRBJ2-2 and V is TRBV6-2 or TRBV6-3; TCRdb returns TRBD2, unconfirmable since there is no DNA. Germline lookup yields CDR1 MNHEY and CDR2 SVGEGT. The CDR3 is made up of 19 amino acids. The CDR3 reads CASSPRLAGWALNTGELFF.

Measured by frequency, this clonotype is medium-sized. The V and J genes are TRBV19 and TRBJ1-2; lacking DNA, the TRBD1 call made by TCRdb goes unchecked. In germline, CDR1 is LNHDA, CDR2 SQIVND (reference sequence). The CDR3 has 13 residues. The CDR3 sequence is CASKGQNVGGYTF.

V is TRBV7-6 and J is TRBJ2-7; the D gene TCRdb calls, TRBD1, cannot be checked with no DNA. The CDR3 contains 16 residues. The germline CDR1 and CDR2 sequences are SGHVS and FNYEAQ. The CDR3 protein is CASTPETGVRVDEQYF.

The V gene is TRBV6-4, the J gene TRBJ2-1; TCRdb's D gene call, TRBD2, goes unchecked for lack of DNA. Germline lookup yields CDR1 MRHNA and CDR2 SNTAGT. CDR3 length: 15 residues. CDR3 residues: CASSPGTSGNNEQFF.

The chain joins TRBV6-2 or TRBV6-3 to TRBJ1-5; TCRdb's assignment of TRBD1 cannot be checked, as there is no DNA. This CDR3 is 14 amino acids long. Looked up from germline, CDR1 is MNHEY and CDR2 is SVGEGT. The CDR3 region is CASRYQGSDQPQHF.

This rearrangement joins TRBV20-1 to TRBJ2-7; TCRdb proposes TRBD1, but this gene call is untestable without DNA. CDR1 is DFQATT, CDR2 SNEGSKA, per germline (reference sequence). The CDR3 runs to 14 residues. The chain's CDR3 is CSARVGGAEYEQYF.